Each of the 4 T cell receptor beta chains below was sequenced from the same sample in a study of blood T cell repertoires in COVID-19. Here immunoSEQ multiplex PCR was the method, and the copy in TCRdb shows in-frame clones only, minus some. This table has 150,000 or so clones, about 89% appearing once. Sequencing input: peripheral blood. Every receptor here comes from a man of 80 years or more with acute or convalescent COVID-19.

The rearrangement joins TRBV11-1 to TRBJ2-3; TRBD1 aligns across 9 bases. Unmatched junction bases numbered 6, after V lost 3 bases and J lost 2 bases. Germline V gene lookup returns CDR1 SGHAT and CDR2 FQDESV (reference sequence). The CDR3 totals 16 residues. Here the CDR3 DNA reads TGTGCCAGCAGCTTGCTAGGACAGGGGTACACAGATACGCAGTATTTT. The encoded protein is CASSLLGQGYTDTQYF.

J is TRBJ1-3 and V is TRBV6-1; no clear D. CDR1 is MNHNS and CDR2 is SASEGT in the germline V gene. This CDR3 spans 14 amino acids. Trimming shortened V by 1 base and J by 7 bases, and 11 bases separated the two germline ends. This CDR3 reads CASSEVLQRNTIYF. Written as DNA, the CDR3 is TGTGCCAGCAGTGAAGTCCTCCAGAGGAACACCATATATTTT.

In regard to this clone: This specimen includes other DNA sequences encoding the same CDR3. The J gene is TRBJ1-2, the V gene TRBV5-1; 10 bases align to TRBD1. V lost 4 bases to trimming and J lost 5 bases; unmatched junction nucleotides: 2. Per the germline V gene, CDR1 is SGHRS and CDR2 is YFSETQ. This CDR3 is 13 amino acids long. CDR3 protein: CASSPGQGYGYTF. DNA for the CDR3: TGCGCCAGCAGCCCGGGACAGGGGTATGGCTACACCTTC.

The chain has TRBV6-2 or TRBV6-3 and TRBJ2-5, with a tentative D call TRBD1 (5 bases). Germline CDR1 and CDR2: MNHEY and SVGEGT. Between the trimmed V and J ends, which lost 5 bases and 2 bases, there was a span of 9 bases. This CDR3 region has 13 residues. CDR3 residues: CASSRGPQETQYF. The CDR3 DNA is TGTGCCAGCAGTAGGGGCCCACAAGAGACCCAGTACTTC.